The subject of this entry is one TCR beta chain. The germline V gene has CDR1 MDHEN and CDR2 SYDVKM. The CDR3 length is 16 residues. V was trimmed by 5 bases and J by 0 bases, leaving 16 bases between them. The data originate from a study of cytomegalovirus exposure and HLA in healthy donors. It was with 60 Vbeta and 13 Jbeta primers that the PCR ran. Sequencing was performed with immunoSEQ multiplex PCR; in TCRdb, only in-frame clones are kept and a portion is missing. The sample has 65,000 to 80,000 clones, less than 80% seen once. Sequenced sample: PBMCs. This clonotype originated in a woman in her forties in good health and CMV-seropositive. The chain recombines TRBV28 with TRBJ1-1; no clear D. The CDR3 region is CASSRTVPLMNTEAFF. The CDR3 region has the DNA TGTGCCAGCAGTCGTACAGTGCCACTGATGAACACTGAAGCTTTCTTT.